This T cell receptor delta chain was sequenced during a study of γδ T cells in repeated Plasmodium falciparum infection. TCRdb ran CATT on the multiplex PCR reads. The sample carries 45,000 to 60,000 delta-chain clones, roughly 1.9% recorded once. This CDR3 spans 21 amino acids. The V gene's germline CDR1 is TSWWSYY and CDR2 QGS. Gammadelta T cells were flow-sorted from PBMC into Vgamma9/Vdelta2+ and Vdelta2-negative populations for bulk analysis. Remarks on this clone: The protein held in TCRdb is that of a much larger clone and does not match this DNA's translation at residue 20, likely because of a read error; the protein shown is translated from the DNA.

Sequenced material: gamma-delta T cells from blood. This TCR was sampled from a pool of human donors (malaria-infected and uninfected, not separated). Called V gene: TRDV1; the J gene was not called; the DNA was not used to check the table's D call, TRDD3. CDR3 in amino acids: CALGELVSYQWGINPSRPLTF. As DNA, the CDR3 is TGTGCTCTTGGGGAACTAGTGTCCTATCAGTGGGGGATAAACCCTTCCAGACCCCTGACCTTT.